These T cell receptor beta chains were read from a single sample in a study of blood T cell repertoires in COVID-19. Produced via immunoSEQ multiplex PCR; TCRdb's table is partial and in-frame only. The sample gives 150,000 to 190,000 clones, roughly 80% of which show up once; roughly 3.7% is in the top ten. The specimen sequenced was peripheral blood. These receptors were collected from a woman over 75 with acute or convalescent COVID-19. The CDR3 runs from the conserved cysteine through the conserved F or W. Fields, in order: V gene, CDR3 length, clone size, J gene, D gene, CDR3 protein, CDR3 DNA. D genes are given only for firm matches. Where a row states a size, it is once, few, many or the class of an expanded clone; other rows omit it.

TRBV2	13	.	TRBJ1-2	.	CASARGGTYGYTF	TGTGCCAGCGCCCGAGGAGGGACCTATGGCTACACCTTC
TRBV7-2	16	few	TRBJ1-2	TRBD1	CASSSSQGAGNYGYTF	TGTGCCAGCAGCTCAAGTCAGGGGGCGGGTAACTATGGCTACACCTTC
TRBV14	15	once	TRBJ1-6	TRBD1	CASSQLAGGNSPLHF	TGTGCCAGCAGCCAATTAGCAGGGGGAAATTCACCCCTCCACTTT
TRBV14	15	.	TRBJ2-5	TRBD1	CASSRWTGGAETQYF	TGTGCCAGCAGCCGGTGGACAGGGGGCGCGGAGACCCAGTACTTC
TRBV4-1	17	.	TRBJ2-1	TRBD1	CASSQDQGTGVYNEQFF	TGCGCCAGCAGTCAAGATCAGGGGACAGGGGTCTACAATGAGCAGTTCTTC
TRBV6-5	11	.	TRBJ1-4	.	CASNPREKLFF	TGTGCCAGCAATCCCCGTGAAAAACTGTTTTTT
TRBV18	13	.	TRBJ1-5	.	CASSPGLNQPQHF	TGTGCCAGCTCCCCGGGGTTAAATCAGCCCCAGCATTTT
TRBV2	18	.	TRBJ1-5	.	CASSEFGQGGNSNQPQHF	TGTGCCAGCAGTGAATTTGGGCAGGGAGGTAACAGCAATCAGCCCCAGCATTTT
TRBV6-5	15	.	TRBJ2-1	.	CASSYAGLPDNEQFF	TGTGCCAGCAGTTACGCGGGACTCCCAGACAATGAGCAGTTCTTC
TRBV27	14	once	TRBJ2-3	.	CASSSRTSTDTQYF	TGTGCCAGCAGTTCACGGACTAGCACAGATACGCAGTATTTT
TRBV2	14	once	TRBJ2-2	.	CASSGATITGELFF	TGTGCCAGCAGTGGAGCGACTATCACCGGGGAGCTGTTTTTT
TRBV7-2	14	.	TRBJ1-1	.	CASTFGIMNTEAFF	TGTGCCAGCACCTTCGGGATAATGAACACTGAAGCTTTCTTT
TRBV19	15	.	TRBJ1-3	.	CASSNGQGYGNTIYF	TGTGCCAGTAGTAACGGACAAGGATACGGAAACACCATATATTTT
TRBV7-2	14	.	TRBJ2-3	.	CASSFHGGPDTQYF	TGTGCCAGCAGCTTTCACGGGGGTCCAGATACGCAGTATTTT
TRBV30	13	.	TRBJ1-6	.	CALEGPKNSPLHF	TGTGCCTTGGAGGGTCCGAAGAATTCACCCCTCCACTTT
TRBV7-8	14	.	TRBJ2-7	TRBD1	CASSLWDSRYEQYF	TGTGCCAGCAGCTTATGGGACAGCCGCTACGAGCAGTACTTC
TRBV7-9	15	.	TRBJ1-1	.	CASSKLTGENTEAFF	TGTGCCAGCAGCAAACTGACAGGAGAGAACACTGAAGCTTTCTTT
TRBV29-1	12	few	TRBJ1-1	.	CSADRGGTEAFF	TGCAGCGCCGACCGGGGGGGCACTGAAGCTTTCTTT
TRBV6-5	13	.	TRBJ2-5	.	CASSNRVQETQYF	TGTGCCAGCAGTAACAGGGTCCAAGAGACCCAGTACTTC
TRBV15	16	.	TRBJ1-5	.	CATSRDARQGIQPQHF	TGTGCCACCAGCAGAGATGCGAGGCAGGGGATTCAGCCCCAGCATTTT
TRBV4-3	17	.	TRBJ2-3	TRBD2	CASSQDLPSGGGDTQYF	TGCGCCAGCAGCCAAGACTTGCCTAGCGGGGGCGGGGATACGCAGTATTTT
TRBV7-6	14	.	TRBJ1-4	.	CASSLNSLNEKLFF	TGTGCCAGCAGCCTGAACAGCCTCAATGAAAAACTGTTTTTT
TRBV11-2	14	.	TRBJ2-7	TRBD1	CASSLDRTGVEQYF	TGTGCCAGCAGCTTAGACCGAACAGGGGTCGAGCAGTACTTC
TRBV10-1	18	few	TRBJ2-1	TRBD1	CASSENTKTGGPYNEQFF	TGCGCCAGCAGTGAGAATACTAAGACAGGGGGCCCCTACAATGAGCAGTTCTTC
TRBV20-1	13	once	TRBJ2-7	.	CSASGQTSYEQYF	TGCAGTGCTAGTGGACAGACCTCCTACGAGCAGTACTTC
TRBV6-5	15	.	TRBJ1-2	.	CASSPRDSSFYGYTF	TGTGCCAGCAGTCCCCGGGACTCGAGTTTCTATGGCTACACCTTC
TRBV19	13	.	TRBJ2-3	.	CASKQGTADTQYF	TGTGCCAGTAAACAGGGAACCGCAGATACGCAGTATTTT
TRBV7-2	16	few	TRBJ1-6	.	CASSLSGSSYNSPLHF	TGTGCCAGCAGCTTATCCGGGAGCTCCTATAATTCACCCCTCCACTTT